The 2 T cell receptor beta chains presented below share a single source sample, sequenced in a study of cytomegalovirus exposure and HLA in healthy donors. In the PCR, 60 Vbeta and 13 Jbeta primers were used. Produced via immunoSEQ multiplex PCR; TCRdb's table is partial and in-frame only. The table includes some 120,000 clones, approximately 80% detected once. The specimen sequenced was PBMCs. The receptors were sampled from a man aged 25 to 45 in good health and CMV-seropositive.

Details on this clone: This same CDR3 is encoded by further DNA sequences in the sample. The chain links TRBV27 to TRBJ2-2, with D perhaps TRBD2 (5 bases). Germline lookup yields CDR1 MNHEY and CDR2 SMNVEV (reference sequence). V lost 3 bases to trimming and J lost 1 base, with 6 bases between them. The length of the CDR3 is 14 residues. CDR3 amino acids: CASSFGLNTGELFF. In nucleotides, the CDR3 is TGTGCCAGCAGTTTTGGACTGAACACCGGGGAGCTGTTTTTT.

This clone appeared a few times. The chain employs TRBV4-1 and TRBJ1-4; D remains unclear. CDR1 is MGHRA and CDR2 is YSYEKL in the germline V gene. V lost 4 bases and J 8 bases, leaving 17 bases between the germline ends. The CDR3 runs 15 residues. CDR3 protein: CASSRLGLRGEKLFF. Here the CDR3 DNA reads TGCGCCAGCAGCCGGTTAGGTCTGAGAGGGGAAAAACTGTTTTTT.